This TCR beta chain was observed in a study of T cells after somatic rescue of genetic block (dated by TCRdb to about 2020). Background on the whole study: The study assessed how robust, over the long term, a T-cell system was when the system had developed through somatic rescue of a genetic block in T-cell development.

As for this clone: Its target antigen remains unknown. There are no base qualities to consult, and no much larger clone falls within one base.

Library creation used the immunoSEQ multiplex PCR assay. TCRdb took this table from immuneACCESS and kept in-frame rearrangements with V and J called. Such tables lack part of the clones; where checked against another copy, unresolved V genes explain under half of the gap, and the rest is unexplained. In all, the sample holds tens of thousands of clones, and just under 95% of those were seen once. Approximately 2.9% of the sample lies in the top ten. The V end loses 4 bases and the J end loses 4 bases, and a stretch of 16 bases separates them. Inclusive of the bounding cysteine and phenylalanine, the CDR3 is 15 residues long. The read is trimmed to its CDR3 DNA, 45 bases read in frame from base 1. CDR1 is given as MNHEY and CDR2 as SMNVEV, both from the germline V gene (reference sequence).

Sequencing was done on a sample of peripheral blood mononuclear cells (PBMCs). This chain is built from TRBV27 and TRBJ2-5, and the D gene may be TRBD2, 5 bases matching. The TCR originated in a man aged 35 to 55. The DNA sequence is TGTGCCAGCAGTTCCCCCATGAGAGGGCCAGAGACCCAGTACTTC. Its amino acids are CASSSPMRGPETQYF.